The sample holds many counts of the clone carrying this TCR beta chain. After constant-region reverse-primer amplification, full-length variable regions underwent semi-nested PCR with Nested Universal Primer A. TCRdb fed the 5' RACE reads into MiXCR, producing one record per CDR3 protein. The sample gives about 54,000 distinct CDR3 sequences, 15% to 20% of which show up once; about 2.1% is in the top ten. The sequenced material came from naive CD4+ T cells sorted from blood. The subset denotes: naive CD4+ T cells, CD4+CD45RA+CD25-. The sequence derives from a female donor with breast cancer.

The DNA for the CDR3 is TGTGCCAGCAGCTTAGTCTTCAGCAACCTCCAACACACAGATACGCAGTATTTT. Its translation is CASSLVFSNLQHTDTQYF. The J gene is TRBJ2-3, the V gene TRBV7-2; the D is unclear. The CDR3 is 18 residues long. Germline CDR1 is SGHTA and CDR2 is FQGNSA. The V end lost 1 base, the J end lost 2 bases, and 19 bases lay between the germline ends. The entire variable domain, with the rest obtained from reference TRBV7-2 and TRBJ2-3, is as follows: GAGVSQSPSNKVTEKGKDVELRCDPISGHTALYWYRQSLGQGLEFLIYFQGNSAPDKSGLPSDRFSAERTGGSVSTLTIQRTQQEDSAVYLCASSLVFSNLQHTDTQYFGPGTRLTVL.